Detailed here is one TCR beta chain. Its antigen is currently unknown. This entry belongs to a study of T-cell memory formation after mild COVID-19. CDR3 length equals 12 residues. Germline CDR1 reads MNHEY; CDR2 reads SVGAGI. Trimming shortened V by 6 bases and J by 3 bases, and 8 bases separated the two germline ends. Constant-segment primers served in 5'RACE that generated TCR alpha and TCR beta cDNA libraries bearing sample barcodes and UMIs. TCRdb re-called the 5' RACE reads through MiXCR, storing one row per CDR3 protein. Found here are some 88,000 distinct CDR3 sequences, about 23% of them singletons; the top ten hold 35% to 50%. Study results and limitations: Day 15 to 85 contracting clones showed balanced CD4/CD8; later expanders leaned CD4+. Mostly located in CM and EM were contracting CD4+ clones, with contracting CD8+ clones located in EMRA. Specificity for SARS-CoV-2 was not confirmed among the second-wave clones peaking on day 37.

The sample consisted of PBMCs or a T cell subset sorted from them (not recorded which). The rearrangement uses TRBV6-5 and TRBJ1-1; no definite D call. The source is a man between 18 and 35 years old who had mild COVID-19 (a few samples of this study predate the infection). Cell type and time point are not known. The CDR3 sequence is CASSLDDTEAFF. In DNA, the CDR3 is TGTGCCAGCAGCCTCGACGACACTGAAGCTTTCTTT.